Sequencing of this T cell receptor (beta chain) was carried out in a study of blood T cells in healthy people across ages. Donors were systemically healthy Caucasian individuals from Russia aged roughly 6 to 100 years. The draw of peripheral blood yielded roughly 9.4 milliliters from each donor. A second PCR of 7 to 11 cycles used a sample-barcoded 5' primer and a J-beta primer mix. TCRdb reprocessed the 5' RACE reads with MiXCR, giving one entry per CDR3 protein. The sample includes just over 800,000 distinct CDR3 sequences, 60% to 80% seen only once; the top ten take about 30%. The length of the CDR3 is 13 residues. V was cut by 6 bases and J by 5 bases, with 17 bases left in between. Germline CDR1 DFQATT, CDR2 SNEGSKA (reference sequence). With regard to this clonotype: Antigen specificity is unknown.

Study-wide points: When set beside aged donors, long-lived donors presented more naive CD4+ cells and higher diversity.

Sequenced input: blood. The chain couples TRBV20-1 to TRBJ2-7; D unresolved. This TCR was recovered from a young man in good health. Written as DNA, the CDR3 is TGCAGTGCCGCTCCCCCCGGGTCCCACGAGCAGTACTTC. It specifies CSAAPPGSHEQYF.